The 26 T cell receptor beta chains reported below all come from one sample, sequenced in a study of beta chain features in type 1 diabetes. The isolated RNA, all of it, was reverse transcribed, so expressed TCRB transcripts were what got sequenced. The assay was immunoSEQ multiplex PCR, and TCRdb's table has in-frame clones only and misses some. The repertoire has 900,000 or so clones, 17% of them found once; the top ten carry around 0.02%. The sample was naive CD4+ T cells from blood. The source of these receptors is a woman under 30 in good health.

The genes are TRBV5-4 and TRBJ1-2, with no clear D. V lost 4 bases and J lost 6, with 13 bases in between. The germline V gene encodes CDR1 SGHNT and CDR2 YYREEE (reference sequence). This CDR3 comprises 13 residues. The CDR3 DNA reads TGTGCCAGCAGCCGTCAGGAGAACCATGGCTACACCTTC. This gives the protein CASSRQENHGYTF. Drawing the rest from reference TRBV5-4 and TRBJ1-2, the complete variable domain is ETGVTQSPTHLIKTRGQQVTLRCSSQSGHNTVSWYQQALGQGPQFIFQYYREEENGRGNFPPRFSGLQFPNYSSELNVNALELDDSALYLCASSRQENHGYTFGSGTRLTVV.

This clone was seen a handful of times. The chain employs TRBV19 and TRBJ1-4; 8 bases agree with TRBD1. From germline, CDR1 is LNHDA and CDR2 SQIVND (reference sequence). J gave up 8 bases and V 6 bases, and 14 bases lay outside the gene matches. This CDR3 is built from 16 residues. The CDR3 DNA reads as TGTGCCAGTAGCCTCCTCCCAGGGGGCGTAGGGGAAAAACTGTTTTTT. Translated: CASSLLPGGVGEKLFF.

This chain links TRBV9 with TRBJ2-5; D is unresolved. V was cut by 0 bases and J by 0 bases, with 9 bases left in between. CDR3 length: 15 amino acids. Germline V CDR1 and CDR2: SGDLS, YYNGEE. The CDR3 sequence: CASSVGPQHQETQYF. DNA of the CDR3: TGTGCCAGCAGCGTAGGTCCACAGCACCAAGAGACCCAGTACTTC.

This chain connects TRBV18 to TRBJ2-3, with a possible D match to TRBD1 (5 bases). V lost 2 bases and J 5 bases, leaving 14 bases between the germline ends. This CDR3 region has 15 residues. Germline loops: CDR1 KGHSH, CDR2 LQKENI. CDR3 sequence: CASSPFQGLRDTQYF. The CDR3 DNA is TGTGCCAGCTCACCATTCCAGGGCCTCAGAGATACGCAGTATTTT.

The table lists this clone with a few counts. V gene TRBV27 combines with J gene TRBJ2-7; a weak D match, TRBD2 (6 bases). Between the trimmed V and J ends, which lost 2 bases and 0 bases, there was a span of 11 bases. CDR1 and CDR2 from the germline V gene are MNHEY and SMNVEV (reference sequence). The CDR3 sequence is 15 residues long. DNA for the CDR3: TGTGCCAGCAGTTTACGGGCGGGGCGCTCCTACGAGCAGTACTTC. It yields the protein CASSLRAGRSYEQYF.

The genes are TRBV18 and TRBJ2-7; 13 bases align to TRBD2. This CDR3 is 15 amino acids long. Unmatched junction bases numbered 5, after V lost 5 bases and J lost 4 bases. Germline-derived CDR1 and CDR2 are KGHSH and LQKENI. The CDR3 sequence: CASSSGTSGKYEQYF. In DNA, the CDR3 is TGTGCCAGCTCATCAGGGACTAGCGGGAAGTACGAGCAGTACTTC. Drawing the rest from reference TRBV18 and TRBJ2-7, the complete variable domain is NAGVMQNPRHLVRRRGQEARLRCSPMKGHSHVYWYRQLPEEGLKFMVYLQKENIIDESGMPKERFSAEFPKEGPSILRIQQVVRGDSAAYFCASSSGTSGKYEQYFGPGTRLTVT.

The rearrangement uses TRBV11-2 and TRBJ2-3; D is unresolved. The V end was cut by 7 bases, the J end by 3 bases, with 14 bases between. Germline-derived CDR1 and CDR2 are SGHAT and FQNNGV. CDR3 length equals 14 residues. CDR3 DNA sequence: TGTGCCAGCACCCGAGTCCGGGTTACAGATACGCAGTATTTT. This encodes CASTRVRVTDTQYF.

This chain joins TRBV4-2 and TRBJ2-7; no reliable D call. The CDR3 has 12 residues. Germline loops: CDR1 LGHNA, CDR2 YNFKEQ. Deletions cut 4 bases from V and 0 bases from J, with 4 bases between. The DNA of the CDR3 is TGTGCCAGCAGCCCGAGCTCCTACGAGCAGTACTTC. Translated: CASSPSSYEQYF.

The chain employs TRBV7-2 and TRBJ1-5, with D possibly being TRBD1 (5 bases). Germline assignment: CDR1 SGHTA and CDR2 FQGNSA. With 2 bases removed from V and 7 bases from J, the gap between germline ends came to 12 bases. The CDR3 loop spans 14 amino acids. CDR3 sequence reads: CASSLYVGAQPQHF. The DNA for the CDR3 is TGTGCCAGCAGCTTATATGTAGGGGCACAGCCCCAGCATTTT.

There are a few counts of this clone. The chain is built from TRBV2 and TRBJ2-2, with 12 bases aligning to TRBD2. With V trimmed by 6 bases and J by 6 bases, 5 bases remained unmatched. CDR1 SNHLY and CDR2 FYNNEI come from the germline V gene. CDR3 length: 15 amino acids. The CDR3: CASRRLAGVPGELFF. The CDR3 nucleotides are TGTGCCAGCAGACGACTAGCGGGAGTCCCCGGGGAGCTGTTTTTT.

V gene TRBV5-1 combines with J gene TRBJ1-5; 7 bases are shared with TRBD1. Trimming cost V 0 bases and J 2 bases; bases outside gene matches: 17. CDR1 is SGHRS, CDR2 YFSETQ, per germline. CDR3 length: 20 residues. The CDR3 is CASSLARAQVGTEGNQPQHF. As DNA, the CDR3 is TGCGCCAGCAGCTTGGCCAGAGCCCAAGTAGGGACAGAGGGCAATCAGCCCCAGCATTTT. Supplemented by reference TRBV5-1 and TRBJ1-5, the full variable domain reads KAGVTQTPRYLIKTRGQQVTLSCSPISGHRSVSWYQQTPGQGLQFLFEYFSETQRNKGNFPGRFSGRQFSNSRSEMNVSTLELGDSALYLCASSLARAQVGTEGNQPQHFGDGTRLSIL.

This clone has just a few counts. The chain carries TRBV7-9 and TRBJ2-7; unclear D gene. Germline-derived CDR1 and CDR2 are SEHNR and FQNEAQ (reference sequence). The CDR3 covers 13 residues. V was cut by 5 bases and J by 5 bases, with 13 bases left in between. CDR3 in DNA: TGTGCCAGCAGCCCAGGCAACAGCAACGAGCAGTACTTC. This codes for CASSPGNSNEQYF. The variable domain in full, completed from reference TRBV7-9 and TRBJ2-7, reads DTGVSQNPRHKITKRGQNVTFRCDPISEHNRLYWYRQTLGQGPEFLTYFQNEAQLEKSRLLSDRFSAERPKGSFSTLEIQRTEQGDSAMYLCASSPGNSNEQYFGPGTRLTVT.

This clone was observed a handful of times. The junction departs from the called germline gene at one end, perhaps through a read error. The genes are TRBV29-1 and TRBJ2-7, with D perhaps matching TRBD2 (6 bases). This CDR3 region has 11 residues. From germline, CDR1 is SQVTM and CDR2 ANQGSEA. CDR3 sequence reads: CSGEVRGEQYF. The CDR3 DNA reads TGCAGCGGTGAAGTTCGGGGGGAGCAGTACTTC.

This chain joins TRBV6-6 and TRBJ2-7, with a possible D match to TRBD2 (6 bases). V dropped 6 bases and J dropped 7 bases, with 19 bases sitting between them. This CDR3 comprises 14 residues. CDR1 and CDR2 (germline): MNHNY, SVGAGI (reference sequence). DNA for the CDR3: TGTGCCAGCAGACCAGGTCTGGAGGGGATAGAGCAGTACTTC. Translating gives CASRPGLEGIEQYF.

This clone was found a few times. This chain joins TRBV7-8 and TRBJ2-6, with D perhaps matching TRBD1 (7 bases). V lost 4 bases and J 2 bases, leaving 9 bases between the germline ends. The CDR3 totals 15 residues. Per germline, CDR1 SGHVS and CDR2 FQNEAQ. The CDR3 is CASSSRGAGANVLTF. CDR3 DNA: TGTGCCAGCAGCTCCAGGGGGGCTGGGGCCAACGTCCTGACTTTC.

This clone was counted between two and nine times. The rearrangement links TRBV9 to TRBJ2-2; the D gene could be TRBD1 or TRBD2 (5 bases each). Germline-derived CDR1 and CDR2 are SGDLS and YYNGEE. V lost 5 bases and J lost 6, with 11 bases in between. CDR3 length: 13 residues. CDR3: CASRGEGSGELFF. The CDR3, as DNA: TGTGCCAGCAGAGGAGAGGGGTCCGGGGAGCTGTTTTTT.

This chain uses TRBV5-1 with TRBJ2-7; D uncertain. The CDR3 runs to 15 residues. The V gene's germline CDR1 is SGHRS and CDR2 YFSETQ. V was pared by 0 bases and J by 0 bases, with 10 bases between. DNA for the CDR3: TGCGCCAGCAGCTTGGTAGAATCCGGCTCCTACGAGCAGTACTTC. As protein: CASSLVESGSYEQYF.

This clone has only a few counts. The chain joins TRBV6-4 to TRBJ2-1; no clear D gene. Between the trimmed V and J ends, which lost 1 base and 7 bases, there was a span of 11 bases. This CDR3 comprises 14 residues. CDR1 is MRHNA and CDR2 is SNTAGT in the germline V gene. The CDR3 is CASSDFSGGNEQFF. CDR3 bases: TGTGCCAGCAGTGACTTTTCGGGTGGAAATGAGCAGTTCTTC.

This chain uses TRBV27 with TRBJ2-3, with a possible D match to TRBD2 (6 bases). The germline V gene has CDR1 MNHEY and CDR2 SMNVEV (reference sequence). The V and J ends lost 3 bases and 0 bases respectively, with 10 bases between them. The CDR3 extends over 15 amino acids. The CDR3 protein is CASSFGGRSTDTQYF. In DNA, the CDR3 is TGTGCCAGCAGTTTCGGGGGAAGGAGCACAGATACGCAGTATTTT.

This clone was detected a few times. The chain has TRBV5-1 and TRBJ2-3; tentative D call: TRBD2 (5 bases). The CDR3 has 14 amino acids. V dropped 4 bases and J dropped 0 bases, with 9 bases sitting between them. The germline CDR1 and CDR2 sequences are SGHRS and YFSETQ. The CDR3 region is CASSPRTSTDTQYF. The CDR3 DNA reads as TGCGCCAGCAGCCCCCGGACTAGCACAGATACGCAGTATTTT.

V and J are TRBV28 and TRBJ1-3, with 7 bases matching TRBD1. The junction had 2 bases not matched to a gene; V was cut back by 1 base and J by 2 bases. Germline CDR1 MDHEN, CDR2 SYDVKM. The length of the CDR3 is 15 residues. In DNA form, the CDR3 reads TGTGCCAGCAGTTTATCCGACAGGGCTGGAAACACCATATATTTT. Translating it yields CASSLSDRAGNTIYF.

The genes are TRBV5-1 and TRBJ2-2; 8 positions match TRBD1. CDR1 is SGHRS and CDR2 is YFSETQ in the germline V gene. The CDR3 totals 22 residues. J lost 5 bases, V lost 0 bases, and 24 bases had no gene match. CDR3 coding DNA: TGCGCCAGCAGCTTGGCCCTAAGTCCCGGGACAGGAGCTTTTCGGACAACCGGGGAGCTGTTTTTT. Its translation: CASSLALSPGTGAFRTTGELFF.

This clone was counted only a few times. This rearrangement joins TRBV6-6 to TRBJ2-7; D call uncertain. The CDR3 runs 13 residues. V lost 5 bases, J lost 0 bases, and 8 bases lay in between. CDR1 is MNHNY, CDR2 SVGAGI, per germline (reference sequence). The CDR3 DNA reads TGTGCCAGCAGTCCCTATAGCTCCTACGAGCAGTACTTC. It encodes CASSPYSSYEQYF.

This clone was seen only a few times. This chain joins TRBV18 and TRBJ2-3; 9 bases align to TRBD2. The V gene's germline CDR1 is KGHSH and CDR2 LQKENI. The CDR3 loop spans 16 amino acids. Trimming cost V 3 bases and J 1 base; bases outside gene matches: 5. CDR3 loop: CASSPRLADRTDTQYF. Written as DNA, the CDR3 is TGTGCCAGCTCACCGAGACTAGCGGACCGCACAGATACGCAGTATTTT.

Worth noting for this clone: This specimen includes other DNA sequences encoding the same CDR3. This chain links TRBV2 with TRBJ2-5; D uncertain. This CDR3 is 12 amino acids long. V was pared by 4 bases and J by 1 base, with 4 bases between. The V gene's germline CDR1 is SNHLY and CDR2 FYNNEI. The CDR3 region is CASSVSQETQYF. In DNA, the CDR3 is TGTGCCAGCAGTGTTAGCCAAGAGACCCAGTACTTC.

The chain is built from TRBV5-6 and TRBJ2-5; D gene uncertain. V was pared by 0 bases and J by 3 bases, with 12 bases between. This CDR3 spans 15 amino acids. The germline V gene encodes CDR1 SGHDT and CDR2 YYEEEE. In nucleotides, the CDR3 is TGTGCCAGCAGCTTGGGGGCCACAGTAAAAGAGACCCAGTACTTC. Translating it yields CASSLGATVKETQYF.